The 11 T cell receptor beta chains below come from one sample, sequenced in a study of cytomegalovirus exposure and HLA in healthy donors. The PCR ran on 60 Vbeta and 13 Jbeta primers. Using immunoSEQ multiplex PCR, the repertoire was profiled, and TCRdb retains in-frame clones only, with some absent. The sample lists about 150,000 clones, more than 70% seen once, with roughly 1.6% in the top ten. Material for sequencing was PBMCs. The receptors were sampled from a woman aged 40 to 50 in good health and CMV-seronegative.

Note on this clone: The germline gene is not matched at one end of the junction; a read error may be the cause. The sample has other DNA sequences that encode this CDR3 too. This rearrangement joins TRBV4-2 to TRBJ1-3; D is possibly TRBD1 (6 bases). This CDR3 comprises 17 residues. The germline V gene encodes CDR1 LGHNA and CDR2 YNFKEQ. In nucleotides, the CDR3 is TGTGCCAGCAGCCAAGAGGAAGGGGGTGTAGCTGGAAACACTATATATTTT. Protein product: CASSQEEGGVAGNTIYF.

This clone has at least ten counts. This chain uses TRBV5-6 with TRBJ2-7; 10 nucleotides line up with TRBD1. CDR3 length: 18 amino acids. Germline V gives CDR1 SGHDT, CDR2 YYEEEE. J was trimmed by 4 bases and V by 1 base; bases with no gene match: 14. CDR3 region: CASSLPHSWTGGSYEQYF. The CDR3, as DNA: TGTGCCAGCAGCTTGCCCCACTCGTGGACAGGGGGATCGTACGAGCAGTACTTC.

The chain links TRBV27 to TRBJ2-3; TRBD1 is a possible D gene (5 bases). The CDR3 loop spans 15 amino acids. Germline V gene lookup returns CDR1 MNHEY and CDR2 SMNVEV (reference sequence). The ends were cut back, 3 bases at V and 0 bases at J, with 10 bases in the middle. The CDR3 spells CASSLDMTSTDTQYF. In nucleotides, the CDR3 is TGTGCCAGCAGTTTGGACATGACTAGCACAGATACGCAGTATTTT.

This clone was observed once. The chain uses TRBV28 and TRBJ2-4; 8 bases are shared with TRBD1. Per germline, CDR1 MDHEN and CDR2 SYDVKM. With V trimmed by 4 bases and J by 7 bases, 9 bases remained unmatched. The CDR3 sequence is 15 residues long. The CDR3 nucleotides are TGTGCCAGCAGTTACAGGGGGTGGGCCGGGAACATTCAGTACTTC. It specifies CASSYRGWAGNIQYF.

The chain couples TRBV27 to TRBJ2-1; D possibly corresponds to TRBD2 (6 bases). V lost 3 bases and J lost 0, with 12 bases in between. Looked up from germline, CDR1 is MNHEY and CDR2 is SMNVEV (reference sequence). The CDR3 extends over 16 amino acids. The CDR3 sequence is CASSFFREPSYNEQFF. DNA of the CDR3: TGTGCCAGCAGTTTTTTTCGGGAGCCCTCCTACAATGAGCAGTTCTTC.

Only one count was recorded for this clone. V and J are TRBV6-5 and TRBJ1-2; the D gene is possibly TRBD1 (5 bases). CDR1 and CDR2 from the germline V gene are MNHEY and SVGAGI. Trimming removed 5 bases from V and 6 bases from J, with 10 bases in between. The CDR3 length is 12 residues. The CDR3 nucleotides are TGTGCCAGCAGTGACCGACAGAATGGCTACACCTTC. It encodes CASSDRQNGYTF.

This clone was counted a few times. This chain links TRBV7-9 with TRBJ1-5; no reliable D call. The CDR3 has 12 residues. The germline CDR1 and CDR2 sequences are SEHNR and FQNEAQ (reference sequence). Trimming removed 3 bases at V and 6 bases at J, with 6 bases between. The DNA of the CDR3 is TGTGCCAGCAGCTTTTTCGGTCAGCCCCAGCATTTT. This translates into CASSFFGQPQHF.

The V and J genes are TRBV7-9 and TRBJ1-1; D gene unclear. The CDR3 has 13 amino acids. Trimming stripped 4 bases from V and 9 bases from J, with 15 bases between. Germline lookup yields CDR1 SEHNR and CDR2 FQNEAQ (reference sequence). The CDR3 DNA reads as TGTGCCAGCAGCTCCACGGCGGCGGGAAAAGCTTTCTTT. Encoded protein: CASSSTAAGKAFF.

The chain couples TRBV5-1 to TRBJ2-6; D perhaps matches TRBD2 (5 bases). This CDR3 has 16 amino acids. Per germline, CDR1 SGHRS and CDR2 YFSETQ. The germline V and J ends were trimmed by 6 bases and 1 base, with 14 bases remaining between them. The CDR3 sequence: CASKAQGSSGANVLTF. The CDR3 region has the DNA TGCGCCAGCAAGGCCCAAGGGAGTTCTGGGGCCAACGTCCTGACTTTC.

V usage is TRBV6-6 and J usage is TRBJ2-7; TRBD2 is a possible D gene (6 bases). This CDR3 is built from 12 residues. V gave up 11 bases and J gave up 4 bases, with 15 bases separating them. The V gene's germline CDR1 is MNHNY and CDR2 SVGAGI (reference sequence). CDR3 loop: CACGGTVYEQYF. CDR3 bases: TGTGCCTGTGGAGGGACCGTTTACGAGCAGTACTTC.

This clone has just a few counts. The genes are TRBV21-1 and TRBJ1-1; the table's D call, TRBD1, was not checked against the DNA. TRBV21-1 is a recognized pseudogene. This CDR3 is built from 14 residues. CDR3 DNA: TGTGCCAGCAGCCTGGACAGGGAGGACACTGAAGCTTTCTTT. It codes for CASSLDREDTEAFF.